The 32 T cell receptor beta chains presented below share a single source sample, sequenced in a study of OX40 agonist ivuxolimab in advanced cancers. The method was immunoSEQ multiplex PCR; TCRdb's version includes in-frame clones alone and lacks a portion of them. Of roughly 17,000 clones in the sample, roughly 87% were seen once. This specimen was CD4+ or CD8+ T cells sorted from blood, taken in a trial of the OX40 agonist ivuxolimab. The receptors stem from an adult with an advanced solid tumor such as melanoma, head and neck, liver or kidney cancer.

The gene calls are TRBV5-6 and TRBJ2-1, with TRBD2 matching over 7 bases. The CDR3 consists of 12 residues. Germline lookup yields CDR1 SGHDT and CDR2 YYEEEE. J lost 10 bases, V lost 0 bases, and 1 base had no gene match. DNA of the CDR3: TGTGCCAGCAGCTTGGTCGGGGGGGAGCAGTTCTTC. Protein: CASSLVGGEQFF.

The chain combines TRBV6-1 with TRBJ2-3; 7 positions match TRBD2. CDR1 is MNHNS, CDR2 SASEGT, per germline. V gave up 6 bases and J gave up 3 bases; unmatched junction bases: 6. The CDR3 consists of 14 residues. CDR3 residues: CASRRGLRTDTQYF. CDR3 nucleotides: TGTGCCAGCAGGAGGGGACTACGTACAGATACGCAGTATTTT.

V usage is TRBV5-6 and J usage is TRBJ2-1; possible D gene TRBD2, 5 bases. The germline V and J ends were trimmed by 2 bases and 6 bases, with 12 bases remaining between them. The CDR3 is made up of 14 amino acids. Per the germline V gene, CDR1 is SGHDT and CDR2 is YYEEEE. The CDR3 protein is CASSFGLAANEQFF. The CDR3 bases are TGTGCCAGCAGCTTTGGTCTAGCTGCCAATGAGCAGTTCTTC. The variable domain in full, completed from reference TRBV5-6 and TRBJ2-1, reads DAGVTQSPTHLIKTRGQQVTLRCSPKSGHDTVSWYQQALGQGPQFIFQYYEEEERQRGNFPDRFSGHQFPNYSSELNVNALLLGDSALYLCASSFGLAANEQFFGPGTRLTVL.

This chain uses TRBV7-3 with TRBJ2-5; 9 bases align to TRBD2. TRBJ2-7 explains the end of the DNA better; the J call may be wrong. The germline CDR1 and CDR2 sequences are SGHTA and FQGTGA. CDR3 length equals 14 residues. Here the CDR3 reads CASSLAGGGHEQYF. The CDR3 coding sequence is TGTGCCAGCAGCCTGGCGGGAGGGGGCCACGAGCAGTACTTC.

The V call is TRBV27, the J call TRBJ2-7; possible D gene TRBD1, 6 bases. Trimming pared 3 bases from V and 1 base from J, leaving 13 bases between. The CDR3 runs 15 residues. Germline V gene lookup returns CDR1 MNHEY and CDR2 SMNVEV (reference sequence). The CDR3 reads CASSLLGDISYEQYF. In DNA, the CDR3 is TGTGCCAGCAGTTTGTTAGGGGACATTTCCTACGAGCAGTACTTC.

V usage is TRBV9 and J usage is TRBJ2-3; no firm D call. V shed 0 bases and J shed 0 bases, with 11 bases lying between them. The CDR3 has 16 amino acids. The V gene's germline CDR1 is SGDLS and CDR2 YYNGEE. CDR3 sequence reads: CASSVESRSSTDTQYF. As DNA, the CDR3 is TGTGCCAGCAGCGTAGAAAGTCGTTCTAGCACAGATACGCAGTATTTT.

The rearrangement joins TRBV28 to TRBJ2-7, with unresolved D. The germline V and J ends were trimmed by 2 bases and 0 bases, with 8 bases remaining between them. The CDR3 spans 14 residues. Germline V lookup: CDR1 MDHEN, CDR2 SYDVKM. The CDR3 DNA sequence: TGTGCCAGCAGTTTACTTCTGGGCTCCTACGAGCAGTACTTC. Translation gives CASSLLLGSYEQYF.

The rearrangement links TRBV27 to TRBJ1-5; a possible D gene is TRBD1 (6 bases). The V gene's germline CDR1 is MNHEY and CDR2 SMNVEV (reference sequence). V dropped 3 bases and J dropped 7 bases, with 10 bases sitting between them. The CDR3 sequence is 13 residues long. The CDR3 loop is CASSFLQGQPQHF. Written as DNA, the CDR3 is TGTGCCAGCAGTTTCCTCCAGGGGCAGCCCCAGCATTTT.

This chain uses TRBV2 with TRBJ2-5, with a tentative D call TRBD2 (5 bases). V dropped 4 bases and J dropped 5 bases, with 23 bases sitting between them. Looked up from germline, CDR1 is SNHLY and CDR2 is FYNNEI. The CDR3 is 17 residues long. The CDR3 here is CASSASSQEESGETQYF. Here the CDR3 DNA reads TGTGCCAGCAGTGCATCATCTCAGGAGGAAAGTGGCGAGACCCAGTACTTC.

This chain connects TRBV25-1 to TRBJ1-1; unclear D gene. CDR1 MGHDK and CDR2 SYGVNS come from the germline V gene. The CDR3 is 16 amino acids. V was clipped by 8 bases and J by 0 bases, with 19 bases between them. CDR3 DNA sequence: TGTGCCAGCCGCCCGACCGGGAAAGCAATGAACACTGAAGCTTTCTTT. Amino acid sequence: CASRPTGKAMNTEAFF.

The chain combines TRBV18 with TRBJ1-5, with 7 bases lining up with TRBD1. The germline CDR1 and CDR2 sequences are KGHSH and LQKENI. CDR3 length equals 15 residues. Trimming cost V 5 bases and J 6 bases; bases outside gene matches: 10. The CDR3 reads CASSSNRGTGQPQHF. The CDR3 DNA reads as TGTGCCAGCTCATCGAACAGGGGAACTGGTCAGCCCCAGCATTTT.

The chain is built from TRBV4-1 and TRBJ1-5; D is ambiguous. The V end lost 1 base, the J end lost 5 bases, and 3 bases lay between the germline ends. The V gene's germline CDR1 is MGHRA and CDR2 YSYEKL. This CDR3 has 12 amino acids. CDR3 in DNA: TGCGCCAGCAGCCAAGGAGATCAGCCCCAGCATTTT. Translating gives CASSQGDQPQHF.

The V gene is TRBV6-1, the J gene TRBJ2-7; the match to TRBD1 covers 7 bases. V lost 1 base to trimming and J lost 2 bases; unmatched junction nucleotides: 14. Germline V gene data show CDR1 as MNHNS and CDR2 as SASEGT. The CDR3 has 18 residues. CDR3 DNA sequence: TGTGCCAGCAGTGAAGTTATGTCTGGGACAGAAGATACCTACGAGCAGTACTTC. It encodes CASSEVMSGTEDTYEQYF.

The chain couples TRBV9 to TRBJ1-2; D perhaps matches TRBD1 (5 bases). This CDR3 has 16 residues. V lost 0 bases and J lost 0, with 12 bases in between. Germline CDR1 and CDR2: SGDLS and YYNGEE. The CDR3 region is CASSVDKDTSNYGYTF. The DNA of the CDR3 is TGTGCCAGCAGCGTAGATAAGGACACTTCTAACTATGGCTACACCTTC.

The J gene is TRBJ2-1, the V gene TRBV18, with 12 bases fitting TRBD2. CDR1 KGHSH and CDR2 LQKENI come from the germline V gene. The ends lost 3 bases at V and 6 bases at J; junction bases unmatched: 6. The CDR3 contains 16 residues. The CDR3 loop reads CASSPLASGGANEQFF. The CDR3 DNA sequence: TGTGCCAGCTCACCGCTAGCTAGCGGGGGGGCCAATGAGCAGTTCTTC.

This chain uses TRBV2 with TRBJ1-5, with 9 positions matching TRBD1. Germline values: CDR1 SNHLY, CDR2 FYNNEI. CDR3 length: 17 residues. Losses at the gene ends were 4 bases for V and 5 bases for J; bases not matched to a gene: 12. In DNA, the CDR3 is TGTGCCAGCAGTGTCTCAAGTACAGGGGGCGTCGATCAGCCCCAGCATTTT. Translated: CASSVSSTGGVDQPQHF.

This chain links TRBV10-3 with TRBJ2-7, with D possibly TRBD1 on 6 matching bases. Germline lookup yields CDR1 ENHRY and CDR2 SYGVKD. V gave up 2 bases and J gave up 6 bases, with 11 bases separating them. This CDR3 has 13 residues. The CDR3 loop is CAISEGGSLEQYF. CDR3 DNA: TGTGCCATCAGTGAGGGGGGCTCCCTCGAGCAGTACTTC.

The V and J genes are TRBV9 and TRBJ1-4; TRBD1 matches at 10 bases. The J segment lost 3 bases and the V segment lost 3 bases, leaving 2 bases of the junction unmatched. Germline lookup yields CDR1 SGDLS and CDR2 YYNGEE. The CDR3 is 15 residues long. This chain's CDR3 is CASSAGQGANEKLFF. The CDR3 nucleotides read TGTGCCAGCAGCGCAGGACAGGGGGCTAATGAAAAACTGTTTTTT.

The J gene is TRBJ2-7, the V gene TRBV28; TRBD2 matches 13 bases. This CDR3 has 15 residues. Germline assignment: CDR1 MDHEN and CDR2 SYDVKM. Germline trimming cut 6 bases from V and 1 base from J; bases unmatched to any gene: 3. The CDR3 here is CASSGLAGVSYEQYF. The CDR3 DNA reads as TGTGCCAGCAGCGGACTAGCGGGGGTGTCCTACGAGCAGTACTTC.

This clone was recorded only once. The chain recombines TRBV4-1 with TRBJ1-5, with D uncertain. V was clipped by 2 bases and J by 3 bases, with 2 bases between them. The CDR3 extends over 12 amino acids. Germline loops: CDR1 MGHRA, CDR2 YSYEKL. CDR3 in DNA: TGCGCCAGCAGCCAAAACAATCAGCCCCAGCATTTT. This codes for CASSQNNQPQHF.

Here the CDR3 DNA reads TGCGCCAGCAGCCCAGGACAGGGGGTCCAGCCCCAGCATTTT. This sequence encodes CASSPGQGVQPQHF. V gene TRBV4-1 combines with J gene TRBJ1-5, with 10 bases identical to TRBD1. The germline V gene encodes CDR1 MGHRA and CDR2 YSYEKL. There are 14 residues in the CDR3. The junction had 4 bases not matched to a gene; V was cut back by 4 bases and J by 7 bases.

The chain carries TRBV6-5 and TRBJ2-1, with a possible D match to TRBD1 (6 bases). Trimming removed 4 bases from V and 7 bases from J, with 14 bases in between. This CDR3 has 14 residues. CDR1 and CDR2 from the germline V gene are MNHEY and SVGAGI. The CDR3 DNA reads as TGTGCCAGCAGTTTTTCACAGGGCCGGAATGAGCAGTTCTTC. It specifies CASSFSQGRNEQFF.

Worth noting for this clone: The junction departs from the called germline gene at one end, perhaps through a read error. The chain carries TRBV6-5 and TRBJ2-1, with a weak D call TRBD2 (5 bases). The germline V gene has CDR1 MNHEY and CDR2 SVGAGI. This CDR3 spans 12 amino acids. CDR3 nucleotide sequence: TGTGCCAGCAGTTACTCTGCGGGCCCACAAGTCTTC. It is translated as CASSYSAGPQVF.

This chain connects TRBV27 to TRBJ1-2, with a tentative D call TRBD1 (6 bases). V was pared by 5 bases and J by 2 bases, with 9 bases between. The CDR3 extends over 13 amino acids. CDR1 MNHEY and CDR2 SMNVEV come from the germline V gene (reference sequence). CDR3 DNA: TGTGCCAGCAGTGTGGGACAAAACTATGGCTACACCTTC. Its protein product is CASSVGQNYGYTF.

The chain joins TRBV4-1 to TRBJ2-5; maybe TRBD1 (8 bases). The CDR3 is 18 residues long. Germline V gene lookup returns CDR1 MGHRA and CDR2 YSYEKL. V gave up 3 bases and J gave up 1 base, with 21 bases separating them. The CDR3 DNA sequence: TGCGCCAGCAGCCAGGAAGACAGGGGAGGGGGGATCCAAGAGACCCAGTACTTC. Translating it yields CASSQEDRGGGIQETQYF.

V and J are TRBV27 and TRBJ1-6; tentatively, D is TRBD1 (6 bases). Germline lookup yields CDR1 MNHEY and CDR2 SMNVEV (reference sequence). This CDR3 spans 15 amino acids. Trimming stripped 4 bases from V and 9 bases from J, with 16 bases between. For the CDR3, the DNA is TGTGCCAGCAGTTCGAACCCCCAGGGGCGTTCACCCCTCCACTTT. Its protein is CASSSNPQGRSPLHF.

The genes are TRBV9 and TRBJ2-2; D tentatively fits TRBD1 or TRBD2 (5 bases each). The CDR3 contains 17 residues. V gave up 4 bases and J gave up 6 bases, with 22 bases separating them. In germline, CDR1 is SGDLS, CDR2 YYNGEE. The CDR3 bases are TGTGCCAGCAGCTCCCCCAGGGCGAGGGCAAACGCCGGGGAGCTGTTTTTT. It is translated as CASSSPRARANAGELFF.

The CDR3 here is CTSSRQYSTEAFF. The CDR3 bases are TGCACCAGCAGCCGACAGTACTCCACTGAAGCTTTCTTT. The chain combines TRBV1 with TRBJ1-1; the table names TRBD1, a call not compared with the DNA. TRBV1 is a pseudogene segment. The CDR3 is made up of 13 amino acids.

This chain joins TRBV6-6 and TRBJ1-3; D is perhaps TRBD1 (6 bases). In germline, CDR1 is MNHNY, CDR2 SVGAGI (reference sequence). V lost 6 bases and J lost 0, with 12 bases in between. The CDR3 spans 15 residues. The CDR3 region is CASRLIQGSGNTIYF. CDR3 nucleotides: TGTGCCAGCAGATTGATACAGGGCTCTGGAAACACCATATATTTT.

The chain links TRBV19 to TRBJ1-1, with 8 bases lining up with TRBD1. V gave up 6 bases and J gave up 4 bases; unmatched junction bases: 1. The germline gives CDR1 LNHDA, CDR2 SQIVND (reference sequence). The CDR3 runs 12 residues. CDR3 amino acids: CASRTGVTEAFF. DNA of the CDR3: TGTGCCAGTAGGACAGGGGTCACTGAAGCTTTCTTT.

The chain uses TRBV2 and TRBJ1-2, with D hard to call. V lost 4 bases and J 4 bases, leaving 7 bases between the germline ends. Per the germline V gene, CDR1 is SNHLY and CDR2 is FYNNEI. CDR3 size: 12 residues. The CDR3: CASSGESYGYTF. CDR3 sequence (DNA): TGTGCCAGCAGTGGGGAGTCCTATGGCTACACCTTC.

This clone was picked up one time. The chain carries TRBV7-6 and TRBJ2-7; 7 nucleotides agree with TRBD1. The V segment lost 5 bases and the J segment 3 bases; nucleotides outside the gene matches: 7. The CDR3 is 14 residues long. Per germline, CDR1 SGHVS and CDR2 FNYEAQ. This CDR3 is CASSTMGQNYEQYF. DNA for the CDR3: TGTGCCAGCAGCACGATGGGACAGAACTACGAGCAGTACTTC.